Shown below are 3 T cell receptor beta chains from a single sample sequenced in a study of cytomegalovirus exposure and HLA in healthy donors. 13 Jbeta primers and 60 Vbeta primers were used for the PCR. Assay: immunoSEQ multiplex PCR; the TCRdb copy retains only in-frame clones and omits some. The sample shows some 210,000 clones, 77% of them seen only once. The sequencing sample was made of PBMCs. Receptors originate from a woman in her twenties or thirties in good health and CMV-seropositive.

The V call is TRBV10-3, the J call TRBJ1-5; D is unresolved. The CDR3 loop spans 13 amino acids. From germline, CDR1 is ENHRY and CDR2 SYGVKD. Trimming removed 7 bases from V and 2 bases from J, with 9 bases in between. CDR3 bases: TGTGCCATCACAGAAGAACGCAATCAGCCCCAGCATTTT. Residues: CAITEERNQPQHF.

The chain employs TRBV6-5 and TRBJ1-2, with TRBD1 matching over 7 bases. The germline V gene has CDR1 MNHEY and CDR2 SVGAGI. V trimming: 5 bases; J trimming: 2 bases; junction bases outside the gene matches: 2. The CDR3 is 13 residues long. Written as DNA, the CDR3 is TGTGCCAGCAGTGAGGGACAGAACTATGGCTACACCTTC. It yields the protein CASSEGQNYGYTF.

This clone was observed a single time. The CDR3, as DNA: TGTGCCAGCAGCCGAGATAGCGGGACCCTAGAGACCCAGTACTTC. Protein product: CASSRDSGTLETQYF. The gene calls are TRBV7-3 and TRBJ2-5; 8 bases are shared with TRBD2. With V trimmed by 5 bases and J by 4 bases, 9 bases remained unmatched. Germline loops: CDR1 SGHTA, CDR2 FQGTGA. This CDR3 has 15 residues.